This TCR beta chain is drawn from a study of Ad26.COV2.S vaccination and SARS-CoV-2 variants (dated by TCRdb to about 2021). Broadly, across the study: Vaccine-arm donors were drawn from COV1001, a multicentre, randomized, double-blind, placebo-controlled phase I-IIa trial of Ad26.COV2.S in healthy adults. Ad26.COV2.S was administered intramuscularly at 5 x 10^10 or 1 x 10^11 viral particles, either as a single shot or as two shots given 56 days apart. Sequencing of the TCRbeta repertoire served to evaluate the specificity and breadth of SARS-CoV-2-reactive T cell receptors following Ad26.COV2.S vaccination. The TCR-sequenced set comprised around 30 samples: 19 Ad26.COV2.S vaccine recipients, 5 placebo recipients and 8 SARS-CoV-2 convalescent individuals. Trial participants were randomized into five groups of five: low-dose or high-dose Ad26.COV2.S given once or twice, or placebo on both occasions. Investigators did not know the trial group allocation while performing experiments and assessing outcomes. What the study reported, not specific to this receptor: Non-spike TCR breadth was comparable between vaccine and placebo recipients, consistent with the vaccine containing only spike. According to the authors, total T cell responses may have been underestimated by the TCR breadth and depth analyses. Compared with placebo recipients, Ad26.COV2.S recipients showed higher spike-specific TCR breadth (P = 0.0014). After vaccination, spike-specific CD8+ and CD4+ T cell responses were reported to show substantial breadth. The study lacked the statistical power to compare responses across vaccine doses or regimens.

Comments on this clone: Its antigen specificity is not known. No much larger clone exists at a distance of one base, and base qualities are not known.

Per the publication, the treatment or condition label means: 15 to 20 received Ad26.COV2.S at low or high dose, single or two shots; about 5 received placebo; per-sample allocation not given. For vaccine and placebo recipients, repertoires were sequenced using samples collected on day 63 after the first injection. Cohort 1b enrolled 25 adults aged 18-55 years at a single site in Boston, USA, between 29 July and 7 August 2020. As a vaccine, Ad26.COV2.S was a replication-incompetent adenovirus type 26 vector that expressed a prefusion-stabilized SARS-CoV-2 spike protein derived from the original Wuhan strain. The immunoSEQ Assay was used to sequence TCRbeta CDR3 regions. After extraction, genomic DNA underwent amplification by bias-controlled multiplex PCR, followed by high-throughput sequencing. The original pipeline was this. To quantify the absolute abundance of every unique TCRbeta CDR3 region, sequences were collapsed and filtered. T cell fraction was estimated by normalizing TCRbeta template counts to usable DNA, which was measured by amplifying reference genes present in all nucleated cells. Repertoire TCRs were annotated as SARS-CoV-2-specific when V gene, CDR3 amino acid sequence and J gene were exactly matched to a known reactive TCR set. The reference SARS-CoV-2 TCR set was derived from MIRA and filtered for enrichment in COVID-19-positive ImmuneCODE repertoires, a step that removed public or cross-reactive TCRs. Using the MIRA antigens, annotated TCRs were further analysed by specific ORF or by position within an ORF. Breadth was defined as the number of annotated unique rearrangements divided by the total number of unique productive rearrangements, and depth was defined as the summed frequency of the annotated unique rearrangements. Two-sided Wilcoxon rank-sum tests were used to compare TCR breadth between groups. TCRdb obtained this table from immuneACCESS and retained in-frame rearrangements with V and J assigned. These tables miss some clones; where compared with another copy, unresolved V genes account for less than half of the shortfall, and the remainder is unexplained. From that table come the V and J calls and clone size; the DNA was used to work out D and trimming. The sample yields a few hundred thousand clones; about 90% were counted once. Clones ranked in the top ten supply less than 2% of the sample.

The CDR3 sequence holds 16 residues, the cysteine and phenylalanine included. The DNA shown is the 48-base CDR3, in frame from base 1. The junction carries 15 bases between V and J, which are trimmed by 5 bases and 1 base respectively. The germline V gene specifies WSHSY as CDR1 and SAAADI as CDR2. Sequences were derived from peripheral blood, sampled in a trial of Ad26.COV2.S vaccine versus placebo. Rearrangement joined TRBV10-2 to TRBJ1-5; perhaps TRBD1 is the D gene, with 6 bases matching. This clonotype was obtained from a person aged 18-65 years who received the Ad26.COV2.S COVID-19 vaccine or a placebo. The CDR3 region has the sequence CASSPDSGRSNQPQHF. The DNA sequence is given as TGCGCCAGCAGTCCGGACAGCGGACGAAGCAATCAGCCCCAGCATTTT.